This TCR beta chain was identified in a study of TIL therapy for anti-PD-1-resistant metastatic lung cancer. The overall study: Tumors carried a median about 1.5 non-synonymous mutations per megabase.

Time point here: pre-treatment sample, taken before nivolumab and TIL therapy. Adults with stage 4 NSCLC were enrolled in a phase I trial. The libraries were made with immunoSEQ v3. Method: immunoSEQ multiplex PCR; TCRdb's copy keeps in-frame clones and lacks some. Of approximately 20,000 clones in the sample, approximately 79% are singletons; the top ten hold approximately 7%. This CDR3 contains 13 residues. V lost 0 bases and J lost 10, with 11 bases in between. Germline-derived CDR1 and CDR2 are SGHRS and YFSETQ. The chain is built from TRBV5-1 and TRBJ2-1; D gene uncertain. Material: blood, obtained at baseline. The sequence derives from a person aged 25 to 85 with non-small cell lung cancer. The CDR3 spells CASSLEKWAEQFF. For the CDR3, the DNA is TGCGCCAGCAGCTTGGAGAAGTGGGCCGAGCAGTTCTTC.